The 5 T cell receptor beta chains presented below share a single source sample, sequenced in a study of cytomegalovirus exposure and HLA in healthy donors. The PCR used 60 Vbeta and 13 Jbeta primers. TCRdb's table, derived via immunoSEQ multiplex PCR, lists solely in-frame clones and lacks some. The sample has roughly 200,000 clones. The sample was PBMCs. The receptors here all came from a girl aged 2-10 years in good health and CMV-seropositive.

The J gene is TRBJ1-1, the V gene TRBV28; D possibly corresponds to TRBD1 (5 bases). Germline lookup yields CDR1 MDHEN and CDR2 SYDVKM. Trimming took off 8 bases at V and 2 bases at J, with 15 bases between the two ends. The CDR3 loop spans 14 amino acids. As DNA, the CDR3 is TGTGCCAGCTGGGAAGGGGCCCTAAACACTGAAGCTTTCTTT. This translates into CASWEGALNTEAFF.

The chain is built from TRBV11-2 and TRBJ2-1; weak D call: TRBD1 (5 bases). The CDR3 runs to 15 residues. Germline V gene lookup returns CDR1 SGHAT and CDR2 FQNNGV. V dropped 6 bases and J dropped 3 bases, with 15 bases sitting between them. The CDR3 spells CASSYTLGDYNEQFF. The DNA for the CDR3 is TGTGCCAGCAGTTACACTCTAGGGGACTACAATGAGCAGTTCTTC.

The V call is TRBV7-9, the J call TRBJ2-6; D not resolved. Germline CDR1 SEHNR, CDR2 FQNEAQ (reference sequence). V was cut by 0 bases and J by 0 bases, with 6 bases left in between. CDR3 length: 16 residues. The CDR3 protein is CASSLAPVSGANVLTF. DNA for the CDR3: TGTGCCAGCAGCTTAGCCCCCGTCTCTGGGGCCAACGTCCTGACTTTC.

The chain carries TRBV29-1 and TRBJ2-5; D is perhaps TRBD1 (5 bases). Between the trimmed V and J ends, which lost 6 bases and 0 bases, there was a span of 14 bases. The CDR3 is 14 amino acids. The germline V gene has CDR1 SQVTM and CDR2 ANQGSEA. The CDR3: CSVVTQDNQETQYF. In DNA, the CDR3 is TGCAGCGTAGTAACACAGGATAACCAAGAGACCCAGTACTTC. Complete variable domain (other parts from reference TRBV29-1 and TRBJ2-5): SAVISQKPSRDICQRGTSLTIQCQVDSQVTMMFWYRQQPGQSLTLIATANQGSEATYESGFVIDKFPISRPNLTFSTLTVSNMSPEDSSIYLCSVVTQDNQETQYFGPGTRLLVL.

The rearrangement uses TRBV5-1 and TRBJ2-4; 7 bases fit TRBD2. V gave up 2 bases and J gave up 8 bases; unmatched junction bases: 4. The germline gives CDR1 SGHRS, CDR2 YFSETQ. The CDR3 sequence is 13 residues long. The chain's CDR3 is CASSLYRGDIQYF. CDR3 in DNA: TGCGCCAGCAGCTTATACCGGGGGGACATTCAGTACTTC.